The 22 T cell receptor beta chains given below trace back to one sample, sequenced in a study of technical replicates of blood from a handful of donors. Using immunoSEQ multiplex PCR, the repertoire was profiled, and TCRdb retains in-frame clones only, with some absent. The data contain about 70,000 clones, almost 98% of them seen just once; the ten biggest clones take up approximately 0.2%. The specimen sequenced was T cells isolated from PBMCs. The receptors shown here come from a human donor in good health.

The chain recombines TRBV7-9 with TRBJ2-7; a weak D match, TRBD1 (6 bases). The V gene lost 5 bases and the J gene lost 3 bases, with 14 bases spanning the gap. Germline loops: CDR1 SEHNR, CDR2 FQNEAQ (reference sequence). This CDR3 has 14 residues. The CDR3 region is CASSTPRTDYEQYF. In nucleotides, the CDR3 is TGTGCCAGCAGCACCCCTAGGACAGACTACGAGCAGTACTTC.

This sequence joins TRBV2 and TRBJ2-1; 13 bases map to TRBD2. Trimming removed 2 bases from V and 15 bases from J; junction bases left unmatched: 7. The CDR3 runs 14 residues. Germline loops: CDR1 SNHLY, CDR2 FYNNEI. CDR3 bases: TGTGCCAGCAGTGAAAATACTAGCGGGAGGGCCGGGTTCTTC. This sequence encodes CASSENTSGRAGFF.

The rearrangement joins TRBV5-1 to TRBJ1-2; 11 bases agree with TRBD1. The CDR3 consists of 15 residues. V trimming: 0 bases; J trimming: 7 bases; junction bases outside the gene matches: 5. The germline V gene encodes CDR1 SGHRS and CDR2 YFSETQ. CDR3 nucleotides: TGCGCCAGCAGCTTGGAGGGACAGGGGGAAAGTGGCTACACCTTC. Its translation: CASSLEGQGESGYTF.

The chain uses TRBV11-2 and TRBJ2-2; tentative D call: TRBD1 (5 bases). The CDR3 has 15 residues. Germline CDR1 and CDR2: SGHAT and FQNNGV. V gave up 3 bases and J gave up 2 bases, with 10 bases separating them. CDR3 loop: CASSFWGGNTGELFF. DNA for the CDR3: TGTGCCAGCAGCTTTTGGGGCGGAAACACCGGGGAGCTGTTTTTT.

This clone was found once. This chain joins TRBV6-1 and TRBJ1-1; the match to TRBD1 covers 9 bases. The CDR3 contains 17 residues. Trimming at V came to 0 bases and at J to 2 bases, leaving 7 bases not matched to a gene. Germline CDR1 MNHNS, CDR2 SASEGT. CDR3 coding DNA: TGTGCCAGCAGTGAAGCCCTACAGGGGGCTTTTAACACTGAAGCTTTCTTT. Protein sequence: CASSEALQGAFNTEAFF.

CDR3 bases: TGTGCCAGCAGATTGACAGGGGTCTACGAGCAGTACTTC. Translating gives CASRLTGVYEQYF. This rearrangement joins TRBV6-1 to TRBJ2-7; 8 nucleotides align to TRBD1. The CDR3 has 13 residues. CDR1 is MNHNS, CDR2 SASEGT, per germline. V was clipped by 6 bases and J by 3 bases; unmatched bases: 4.

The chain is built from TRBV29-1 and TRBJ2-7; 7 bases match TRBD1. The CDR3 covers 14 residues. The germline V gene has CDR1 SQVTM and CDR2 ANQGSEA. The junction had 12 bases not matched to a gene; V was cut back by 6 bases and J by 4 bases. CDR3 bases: TGCAGCGTAGTTAATCCCGGGACAGCGTACGAGCAGTACTTC. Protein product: CSVVNPGTAYEQYF.

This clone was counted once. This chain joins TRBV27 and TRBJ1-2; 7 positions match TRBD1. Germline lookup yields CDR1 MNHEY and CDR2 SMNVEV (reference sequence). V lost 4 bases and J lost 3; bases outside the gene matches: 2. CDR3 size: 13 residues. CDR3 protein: CASSSQGHYGYTF. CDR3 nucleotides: TGTGCCAGCAGTTCACAGGGGCACTATGGCTACACCTTC.

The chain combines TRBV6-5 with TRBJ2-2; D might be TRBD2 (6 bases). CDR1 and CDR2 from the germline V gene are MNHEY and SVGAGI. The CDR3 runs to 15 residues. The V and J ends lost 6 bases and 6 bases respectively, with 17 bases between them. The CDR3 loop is CASRTTRLPSGELFF. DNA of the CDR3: TGTGCCAGCAGAACGACTAGACTCCCATCCGGGGAGCTGTTTTTT.

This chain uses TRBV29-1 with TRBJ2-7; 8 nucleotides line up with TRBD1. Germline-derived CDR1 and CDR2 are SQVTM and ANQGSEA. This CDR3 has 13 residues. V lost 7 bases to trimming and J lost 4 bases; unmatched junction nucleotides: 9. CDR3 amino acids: CSAADRGGYEQYF. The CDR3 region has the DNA TGCAGCGCCGCTGACAGGGGCGGTTACGAGCAGTACTTC.

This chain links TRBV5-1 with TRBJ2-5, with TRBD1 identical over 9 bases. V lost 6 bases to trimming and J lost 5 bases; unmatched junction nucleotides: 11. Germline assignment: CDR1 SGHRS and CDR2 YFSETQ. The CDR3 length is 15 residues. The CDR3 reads CASTSQGQGGETQYF. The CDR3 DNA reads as TGCGCCAGCACTTCCCAGGGACAGGGAGGCGAGACCCAGTACTTC. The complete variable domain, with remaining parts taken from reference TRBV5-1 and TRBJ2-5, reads KAGVTQTPRYLIKTRGQQVTLSCSPISGHRSVSWYQQTPGQGLQFLFEYFSETQRNKGNFPGRFSGRQFSNSRSEMNVSTLELGDSALYLCASTSQGQGGETQYFGPGTRLLVL.

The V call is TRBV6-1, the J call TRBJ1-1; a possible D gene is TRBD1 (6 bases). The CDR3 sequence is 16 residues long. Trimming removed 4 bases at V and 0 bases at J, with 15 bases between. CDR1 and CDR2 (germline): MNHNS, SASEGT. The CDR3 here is CASSARTVLMNTEAFF. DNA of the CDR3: TGTGCCAGCAGTGCGCGGACAGTCCTTATGAACACTGAAGCTTTCTTT.

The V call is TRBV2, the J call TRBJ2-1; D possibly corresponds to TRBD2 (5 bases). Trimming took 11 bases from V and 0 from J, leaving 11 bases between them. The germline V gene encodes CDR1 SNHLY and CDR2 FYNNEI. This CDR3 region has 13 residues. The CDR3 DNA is TGTGCCGGAACACGGGACTCCTACAATGAGCAGTTCTTC. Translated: CAGTRDSYNEQFF. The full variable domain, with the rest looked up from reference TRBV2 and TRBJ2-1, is EPEVTQTPSHQVTQMGQEVILRCVPISNHLYFYWYRQILGQKVEFLVSFYNNEISEKSEIFDDQFSVERPDGSNFTLKIRSTKLEDSAMYFCAGTRDSYNEQFFGPGTRLTVL.

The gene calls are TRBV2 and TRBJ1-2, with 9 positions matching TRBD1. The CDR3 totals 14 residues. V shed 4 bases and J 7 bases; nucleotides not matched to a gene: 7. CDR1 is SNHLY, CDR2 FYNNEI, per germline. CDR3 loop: CASSAGQGSIGYTF. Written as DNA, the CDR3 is TGTGCCAGCAGTGCGGGACAGGGATCTATTGGCTACACCTTC.

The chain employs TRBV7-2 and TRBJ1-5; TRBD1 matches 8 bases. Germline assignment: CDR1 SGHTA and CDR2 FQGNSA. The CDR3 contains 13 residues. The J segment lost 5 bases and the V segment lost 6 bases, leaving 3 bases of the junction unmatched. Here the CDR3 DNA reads TGTGCCAGCAGTAAGGACAGGGATCAGCCCCAGCATTTT. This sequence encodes CASSKDRDQPQHF.

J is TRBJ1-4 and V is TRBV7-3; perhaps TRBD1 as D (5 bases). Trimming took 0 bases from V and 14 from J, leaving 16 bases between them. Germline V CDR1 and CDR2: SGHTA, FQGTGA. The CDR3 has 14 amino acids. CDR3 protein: CASSLTFIGGKLFF. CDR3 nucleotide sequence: TGTGCCAGCAGCTTAACGTTCATCGGGGGAAAGCTGTTTTTT.

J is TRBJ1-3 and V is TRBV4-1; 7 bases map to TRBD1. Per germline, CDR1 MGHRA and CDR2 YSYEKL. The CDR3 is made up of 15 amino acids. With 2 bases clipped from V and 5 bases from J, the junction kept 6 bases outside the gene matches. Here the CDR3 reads CASSQPTGSRNTIYF. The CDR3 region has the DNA TGCGCCAGCAGCCAACCGACAGGGTCCAGAAACACCATATATTTT.

The CDR3 loop reads CASRDRGLSSYEQYF. In nucleotides, the CDR3 is TGCGCCAGCAGGGACAGGGGCCTTTCCTCTTACGAGCAGTACTTC. The chain employs TRBV10-2 and TRBJ2-7; 9 bases fit TRBD1. The junction had 10 bases not matched to a gene; V was cut back by 6 bases and J by 4 bases. The CDR3 has 15 amino acids. The germline gives CDR1 WSHSY, CDR2 SAAADI.

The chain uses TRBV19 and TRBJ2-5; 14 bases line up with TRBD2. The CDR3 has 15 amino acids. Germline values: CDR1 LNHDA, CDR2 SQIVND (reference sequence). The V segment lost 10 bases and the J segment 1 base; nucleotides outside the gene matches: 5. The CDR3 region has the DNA TGTGCCACTGGACTAGCGGGAGGTAGCCAAGAGACCCAGTACTTC. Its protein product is CATGLAGGSQETQYF.

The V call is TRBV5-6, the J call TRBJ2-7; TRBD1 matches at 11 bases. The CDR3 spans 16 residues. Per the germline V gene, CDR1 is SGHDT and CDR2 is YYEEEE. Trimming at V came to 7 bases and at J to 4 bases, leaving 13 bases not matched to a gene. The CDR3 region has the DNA TGTGCCAGCCCCTGGGACAAGGACAGGGGGCATTACGAGCAGTACTTC. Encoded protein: CASPWDKDRGHYEQYF.

CDR3 amino acids: CASSRTGGADTQYF. CDR3 nucleotide sequence: TGCGCCAGCAGCCGTACGGGGGGCGCAGATACGCAGTATTTT. V usage is TRBV5-1 and J usage is TRBJ2-3; D possibly corresponds to TRBD2 (7 bases). Germline V gene lookup returns CDR1 SGHRS and CDR2 YFSETQ. CDR3 length: 14 amino acids. V shed 4 bases and J shed 4 bases, with 13 bases lying between them.

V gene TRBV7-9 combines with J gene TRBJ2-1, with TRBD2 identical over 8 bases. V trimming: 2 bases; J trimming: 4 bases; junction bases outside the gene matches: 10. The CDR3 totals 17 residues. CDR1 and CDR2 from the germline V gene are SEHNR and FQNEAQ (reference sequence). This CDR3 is CASSLNPGRGFYNEQFF. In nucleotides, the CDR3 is TGTGCCAGCAGCTTAAATCCCGGGAGGGGGTTTTACAATGAGCAGTTCTTC.